One and the same sample provided the 21 T cell receptor beta chains below, sequenced in a study of blood T cell repertoires in COVID-19. Only in-frame clones appear in the TCRdb table, and some are missing; sequencing was by immunoSEQ multiplex PCR. The data show some 70,000 clones, 85% to 90% seen once. Input material: peripheral blood. These receptors all come from a man in his 60s with acute or convalescent COVID-19.

This clone turned up a few times. The CDR3 region has the DNA TGTGCCAGCAGCTTAGCGGGCGGGCGCGATTCACCCCTCCACTTT. This encodes CASSLAGGRDSPLHF. The J gene is TRBJ1-6, the V gene TRBV7-9; D not certain. The germline V and J ends were trimmed by 0 bases and 8 bases, with 11 bases remaining between them. Germline loops: CDR1 SEHNR, CDR2 FQNEAQ (reference sequence). The CDR3 runs to 15 residues.

The chain carries TRBV5-1 and TRBJ1-1; possibly TRBD1 for D (6 bases). With 1 base removed from V and 1 base from J, the gap between germline ends came to 11 bases. Per germline, CDR1 SGHRS and CDR2 YFSETQ. CDR3 size: 15 residues. The CDR3 loop reads CASSLQGTPNTEAFF. In nucleotides, the CDR3 is TGCGCCAGCAGCTTGCAGGGGACGCCGAACACTGAAGCTTTCTTT. The full variable domain, with the rest looked up from reference TRBV5-1 and TRBJ1-1, is KAGVTQTPRYLIKTRGQQVTLSCSPISGHRSVSWYQQTPGQGLQFLFEYFSETQRNKGNFPGRFSGRQFSNSRSEMNVSTLELGDSALYLCASSLQGTPNTEAFFGQGTRLTVV.

The chain combines TRBV6-4 with TRBJ2-1; D is perhaps TRBD1 (6 bases). The CDR3 spans 13 residues. Per the germline V gene, CDR1 is MRHNA and CDR2 is SNTAGT. Trimming shortened V by 3 bases and J by 5 bases, and 8 bases separated the two germline ends. The CDR3 DNA follows: TGTGCCAGCAGTGAGGGGACAAACAATGAGCAGTTCTTC. Encoded protein: CASSEGTNNEQFF.

The V and J genes are TRBV7-2 and TRBJ1-2; possible D gene TRBD1, 5 bases. The CDR3 covers 16 residues. The germline V gene has CDR1 SGHTA and CDR2 FQGNSA. The V end lost 5 bases, the J end lost 3 bases, and 19 bases lay between the germline ends. CDR3 sequence (DNA): TGTGCCAGCAGCGGCGCCGGCGGGGCCACAGACTATGGCTACACCTTC. It codes for CASSGAGGATDYGYTF. Full variable domain (remainder filled in from reference TRBV7-2 and TRBJ1-2): GAGVSQSPSNKVTEKGKDVELRCDPISGHTALYWYRQSLGQGLEFLIYFQGNSAPDKSGLPSDRFSAERTGGSVSTLTIQRTQQEDSAVYLCASSGAGGATDYGYTFGSGTRLTVV.

V and J are TRBV27 and TRBJ2-7; a possible D gene is TRBD1 (5 bases). CDR1 MNHEY and CDR2 SMNVEV come from the germline V gene (reference sequence). Trimming took 2 bases from V and 7 from J, leaving 12 bases between them. The CDR3 spans 13 residues. The CDR3 DNA reads as TGTGCCAGCAGTTTAGGCAGGGTTGAAGAGCAGTACTTC. It yields the protein CASSLGRVEEQYF.

This clone is a singleton in its sample. The chain carries TRBV6-1 and TRBJ1-5; D remains ambiguous. The CDR3 sequence is 14 residues long. From germline, CDR1 is MNHNS and CDR2 SASEGT. Between the trimmed V and J ends, which lost 1 base and 4 bases, there was a span of 8 bases. CDR3 protein: CASSEGTSNQPQHF. As DNA, the CDR3 is TGTGCCAGCAGTGAAGGGACTAGTAATCAGCCCCAGCATTTT.

CDR3 in DNA: TGTGCCAGCAGCTTTCCTAGCGCGGGTGCAGATACGCAGTATTTT. Protein: CASSFPSAGADTQYF. The rearrangement links TRBV7-9 to TRBJ2-3; D may be TRBD2 (6 bases). CDR1 SEHNR and CDR2 FQNEAQ come from the germline V gene (reference sequence). Trimming took off 3 bases at V and 4 bases at J, with 14 bases between the two ends. CDR3 size: 15 residues.

The chain uses TRBV28 and TRBJ1-1, with 12 bases that match TRBD1. With 6 bases clipped from V and 7 bases from J, the junction kept 12 bases outside the gene matches. The CDR3 runs to 16 residues. Looked up from germline, CDR1 is MDHEN and CDR2 is SYDVKM. In DNA form, the CDR3 reads TGTGCCAGCAGCTCACCGGGGACAGGGGGCAGGATTGAAGCTTTCTTT. Translating it yields CASSSPGTGGRIEAFF.

V gene TRBV18 combines with J gene TRBJ2-5, with 7 positions matching TRBD2. This CDR3 is built from 13 residues. Germline V CDR1 and CDR2: KGHSH, LQKENI. The V and J ends lost 6 bases and 2 bases, in that order; junction bases with no gene match: 3. The CDR3 is CASSPSGQETQYF. The CDR3 DNA sequence: TGTGCCAGCTCCCCTAGCGGACAAGAGACCCAGTACTTC. Full variable domain (missing parts from reference TRBV18 and TRBJ2-5): NAGVMQNPRHLVRRRGQEARLRCSPMKGHSHVYWYRQLPEEGLKFMVYLQKENIIDESGMPKERFSAEFPKEGPSILRIQQVVRGDSAAYFCASSPSGQETQYFGPGTRLLVL.

V usage is TRBV20-1 and J usage is TRBJ1-2; 7 bases match TRBD1. Germline V gives CDR1 DFQATT, CDR2 SNEGSKA (reference sequence). J was trimmed by 4 bases and V by 3 bases; bases with no gene match: 5. The CDR3 totals 13 residues. CDR3 amino acids: CSASYPGGYGYTF. The CDR3 nucleotides are TGCAGTGCTAGTTATCCAGGGGGCTATGGCTACACCTTC.

This clone was observed once. The rearrangement links TRBV4-1 to TRBJ2-7; TRBD2 aligns across 7 bases. Unmatched junction bases numbered 7, after V lost 4 bases and J lost 1 base. CDR3 length: 15 residues. CDR1 and CDR2 from the germline V gene are MGHRA and YSYEKL. CDR3 loop: CASSPSGAESYEQYF. Written as DNA, the CDR3 is TGCGCCAGCAGCCCCAGCGGGGCGGAATCCTACGAGCAGTACTTC.

The chain recombines TRBV9 with TRBJ2-7; 9 nucleotides align to TRBD1. From germline, CDR1 is SGDLS and CDR2 YYNGEE. The ends lost 3 bases at V and 3 bases at J; junction bases unmatched: 4. There are 14 residues in the CDR3. Here the CDR3 DNA reads TGTGCCAGCAGCGAACAGGGGGCGCGCTACGAGCAGTACTTC. Encoded protein: CASSEQGARYEQYF.

This sequence joins TRBV5-1 and TRBJ2-3; 12 bases are a match to TRBD1. CDR3 length: 16 residues. The trim removed 4 bases at V and 1 base at J, leaving 4 bases unmatched. Germline CDR1 and CDR2: SGHRS and YFSETQ. Here the CDR3 reads CASSQGTGGGTDTQYF. As DNA, the CDR3 is TGCGCCAGCAGCCAAGGGACAGGGGGCGGCACAGATACGCAGTATTTT.

Written as DNA, the CDR3 is TGTGCCAGCAGCCCTCGGGACATCTCCTACGAGCAGTACTTC. Residues: CASSPRDISYEQYF. The J gene is TRBJ2-7, the V gene TRBV9, with D possibly matching TRBD1 (6 bases). The CDR3 extends over 14 amino acids. Deletions cut 4 bases from V and 0 bases from J, with 11 bases between. Germline assignment: CDR1 SGDLS and CDR2 YYNGEE.

This clone appeared a few times. The V call is TRBV30, the J call TRBJ2-7, with unresolved D. With 0 bases removed from V and 5 bases from J, the gap between germline ends came to 5 bases. The CDR3 runs 11 residues. The germline CDR1 and CDR2 sequences are GTSNPN and SVGIG (reference sequence). The CDR3 loop reads CAWSVRDEQYF. The CDR3 nucleotides are TGTGCCTGGAGTGTACGGGACGAGCAGTACTTC.

V gene TRBV7-9 combines with J gene TRBJ1-2; possible D gene TRBD1, 6 bases. The length of the CDR3 is 14 residues. Deletions cut 3 bases from V and 5 bases from J, with 13 bases between. CDR1 is SEHNR, CDR2 FQNEAQ, per germline (reference sequence). This CDR3 is CASSLYRAGYGYTF. The CDR3 DNA sequence: TGTGCCAGCAGCTTGTACAGGGCTGGGTATGGCTACACCTTC.

The chain uses TRBV6-1 and TRBJ2-1; D may be TRBD2 (6 bases). Trimming removed 3 bases at V and 5 bases at J, with 8 bases between. The CDR3 runs 13 residues. Germline CDR1 and CDR2: MNHNS and SASEGT. CDR3 in amino acids: CASSEGGNNEQFF. The DNA of the CDR3 is TGTGCCAGCAGTGAGGGCGGGAACAATGAGCAGTTCTTC.

This rearrangement joins TRBV2 to TRBJ1-6; TRBD1 agrees at 9 bases. Germline CDR1 is SNHLY and CDR2 is FYNNEI. The CDR3 covers 16 residues. V was pared by 2 bases and J by 5 bases, with 4 bases of the junction left unmatched. The CDR3 sequence is CASSETWDRDNSPLHF. For the CDR3, the DNA is TGTGCCAGCAGTGAAACTTGGGACAGGGATAATTCACCCCTCCACTTT.

The rearrangement uses TRBV3-1 (or the pseudogene TRBV3-2) and TRBJ2-6; 7 bases line up with TRBD1. Looked up from germline, CDR1 is LGHDT and CDR2 is YNNKEL (reference sequence). The CDR3 contains 17 residues. The ends lost 4 bases at V and 3 bases at J; junction bases unmatched: 9. In DNA form, the CDR3 reads TGTGCCAGCAGCCTTCGACAGGGCCGCGATGGGGCCAACGTCCTGACTTTC. As protein: CASSLRQGRDGANVLTF.

The rearrangement uses TRBV12-3 or TRBV12-4 and TRBJ2-7; TRBD1 might be the D (5 bases). The CDR3 has 13 residues. Trimming cost V 3 bases and J 2 bases, with 8 bases left between them. The CDR3, as DNA: TGTGCCAGCAGTTTTGGCAGGGCCTACGAGCAGTACTTC. Translating gives CASSFGRAYEQYF.

This chain connects TRBV27 to TRBJ2-7; 9 bases are a match to TRBD2. The V gene end was trimmed by 8 bases and the J gene end by 9 bases; junction bases not matched to a gene: 11. This CDR3 is 13 amino acids long. Germline V gene data show CDR1 as MNHEY and CDR2 as SMNVEV (reference sequence). The CDR3 region is CASGAGGPVRQYF. In DNA, the CDR3 is TGTGCCAGCGGGGCGGGAGGGCCTGTGAGGCAGTACTTC.